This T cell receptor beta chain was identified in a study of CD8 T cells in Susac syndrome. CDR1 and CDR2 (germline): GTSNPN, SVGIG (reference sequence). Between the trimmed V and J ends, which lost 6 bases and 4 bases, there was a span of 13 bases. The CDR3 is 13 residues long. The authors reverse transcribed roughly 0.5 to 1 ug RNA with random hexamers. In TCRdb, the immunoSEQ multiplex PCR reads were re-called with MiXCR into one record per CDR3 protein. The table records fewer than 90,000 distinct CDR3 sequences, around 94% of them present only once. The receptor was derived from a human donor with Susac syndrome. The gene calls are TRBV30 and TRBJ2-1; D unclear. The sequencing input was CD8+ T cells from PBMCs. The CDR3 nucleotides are TGTGCCTGCACCTTTTGGCCGTACAATGAGCAGTTCTTC. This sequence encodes CACTFWPYNEQFF.